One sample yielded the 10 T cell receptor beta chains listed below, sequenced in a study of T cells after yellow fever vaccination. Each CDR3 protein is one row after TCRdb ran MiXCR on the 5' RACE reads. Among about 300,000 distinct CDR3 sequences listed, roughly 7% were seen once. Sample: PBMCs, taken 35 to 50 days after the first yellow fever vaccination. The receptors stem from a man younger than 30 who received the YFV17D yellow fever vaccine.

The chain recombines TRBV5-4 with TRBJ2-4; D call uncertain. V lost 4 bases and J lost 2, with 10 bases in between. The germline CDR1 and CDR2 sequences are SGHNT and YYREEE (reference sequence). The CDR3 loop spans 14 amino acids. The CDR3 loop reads CASSVSSTKNIQYF. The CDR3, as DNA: TGTGCCAGCAGCGTTTCCAGCACCAAAAACATTCAGTACTTC.

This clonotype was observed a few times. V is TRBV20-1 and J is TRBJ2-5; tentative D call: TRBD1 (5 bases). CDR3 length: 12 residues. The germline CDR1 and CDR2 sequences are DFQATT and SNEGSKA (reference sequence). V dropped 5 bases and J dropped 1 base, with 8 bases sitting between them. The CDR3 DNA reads TGCAGTGCTGGACACTCCCAAGAGACCCAGTACTTC. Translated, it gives CSAGHSQETQYF.

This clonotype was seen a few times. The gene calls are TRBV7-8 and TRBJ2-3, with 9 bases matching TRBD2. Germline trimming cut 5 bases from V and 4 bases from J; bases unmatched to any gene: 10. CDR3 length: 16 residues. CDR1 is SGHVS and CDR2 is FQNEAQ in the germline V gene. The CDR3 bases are TGTGCCAGCAGCCCCCTTGGGCGGGGGGGCCCAGATACGCAGTATTTT. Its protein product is CASSPLGRGGPDTQYF.

CDR3 residues: CASSLVPGGIAGELFF. CDR3 nucleotide sequence: TGTGCCAGCAGCTTAGTGCCAGGGGGCATTGCCGGGGAGCTGTTTTTT. This chain connects TRBV7-2 to TRBJ2-2; 8 bases fit TRBD1. The CDR3 covers 16 residues. The V and J ends lost 1 base and 6 bases, in that order; junction bases with no gene match: 7. Germline-derived CDR1 and CDR2 are SGHTA and FQGNSA.

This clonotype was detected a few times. CDR3 region: CASRGTGVTGELFF. The CDR3 coding sequence is TGTGCCAGCAGGGGGACAGGCGTCACCGGGGAGCTGTTTTTT. The J gene is TRBJ2-2, the V gene TRBV12-3 or TRBV12-4, with TRBD1 identical over 8 bases. The CDR3 extends over 14 amino acids. V was pared by 6 bases and J by 4 bases, with 4 bases of the junction left unmatched.

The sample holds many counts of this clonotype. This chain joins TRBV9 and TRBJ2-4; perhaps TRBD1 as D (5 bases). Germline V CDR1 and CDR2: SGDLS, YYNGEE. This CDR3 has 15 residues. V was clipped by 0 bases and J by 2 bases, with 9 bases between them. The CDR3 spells CASSVGRTTKNIQYF. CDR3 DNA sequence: TGTGCCAGCAGCGTAGGCAGGACAACCAAAAACATTCAGTACTTC.

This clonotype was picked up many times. In nucleotides, the CDR3 is TGTGCCAGCAGGGGACTAGCGGGGCTCCGGCAGTTCTTC. This gives the protein CASRGLAGLRQFF. The chain joins TRBV7-2 to TRBJ2-1; TRBD2 agrees at 13 bases. Germline values: CDR1 SGHTA, CDR2 FQGNSA. Trimming cost V 6 bases and J 12 bases; bases outside gene matches: 5. The CDR3 runs 13 residues.

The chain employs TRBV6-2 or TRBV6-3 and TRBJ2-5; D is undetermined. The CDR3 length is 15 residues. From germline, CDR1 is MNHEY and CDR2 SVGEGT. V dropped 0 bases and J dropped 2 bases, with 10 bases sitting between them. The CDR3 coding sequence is TGTGCCAGCAGTTACTCGTTTGGCCGGCAAGAGACCCAGTACTTC. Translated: CASSYSFGRQETQYF.

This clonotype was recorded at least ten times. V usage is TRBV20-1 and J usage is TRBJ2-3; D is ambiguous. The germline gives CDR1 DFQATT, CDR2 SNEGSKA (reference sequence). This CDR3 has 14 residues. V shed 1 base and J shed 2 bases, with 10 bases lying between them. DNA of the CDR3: TGCAGTGCTAGAGCGGCCCCACCCACAGATACGCAGTATTTT. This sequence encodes CSARAAPPTDTQYF.

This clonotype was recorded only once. The CDR3 DNA reads TGCGCCAGCAGTGAGCCAGCCTATGGTGAAAAACTGTTTTTT. It encodes CASSEPAYGEKLFF. J is TRBJ1-4 and V is TRBV10-2; no reliable D call. The CDR3 loop spans 14 amino acids. Germline loops: CDR1 WSHSY, CDR2 SAAADI. V gave up 2 bases and J gave up 7 bases, with 11 bases separating them.